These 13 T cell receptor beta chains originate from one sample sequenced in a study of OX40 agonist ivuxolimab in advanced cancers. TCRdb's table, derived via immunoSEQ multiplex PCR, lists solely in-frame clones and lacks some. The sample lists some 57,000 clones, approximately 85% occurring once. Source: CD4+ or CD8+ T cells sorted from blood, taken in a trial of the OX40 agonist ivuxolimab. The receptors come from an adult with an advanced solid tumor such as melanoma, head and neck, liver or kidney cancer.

CDR3 in amino acids: CSVGITPSTYEQYF. CDR3 sequence (DNA): TGCAGCGTTGGGATAACCCCTTCTACCTACGAGCAGTACTTC. V usage is TRBV29-1 and J usage is TRBJ2-7; D unresolved. In germline, CDR1 is SQVTM, CDR2 ANQGSEA. CDR3 length: 14 residues. Trimming took off 4 bases at V and 2 bases at J, with 15 bases between the two ends.

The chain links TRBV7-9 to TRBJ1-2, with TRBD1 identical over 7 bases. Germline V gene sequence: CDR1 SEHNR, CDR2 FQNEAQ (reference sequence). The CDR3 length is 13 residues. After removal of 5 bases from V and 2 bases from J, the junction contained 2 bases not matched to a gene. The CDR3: CASSRGQNYGYTF. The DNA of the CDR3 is TGTGCCAGCAGCCGGGGACAGAACTATGGCTACACCTTC.

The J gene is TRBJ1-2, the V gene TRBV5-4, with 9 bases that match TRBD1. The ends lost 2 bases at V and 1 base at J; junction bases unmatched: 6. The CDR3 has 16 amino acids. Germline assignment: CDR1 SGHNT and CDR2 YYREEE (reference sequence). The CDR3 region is CASSFPGTGLNYGYTF. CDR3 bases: TGTGCCAGCAGCTTTCCTGGGACAGGGCTTAACTATGGCTACACCTTC. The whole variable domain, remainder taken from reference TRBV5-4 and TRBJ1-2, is ETGVTQSPTHLIKTRGQQVTLRCSSQSGHNTVSWYQQALGQGPQFIFQYYREEENGRGNFPPRFSGLQFPNYSSELNVNALELDDSALYLCASSFPGTGLNYGYTFGSGTRLTVV.

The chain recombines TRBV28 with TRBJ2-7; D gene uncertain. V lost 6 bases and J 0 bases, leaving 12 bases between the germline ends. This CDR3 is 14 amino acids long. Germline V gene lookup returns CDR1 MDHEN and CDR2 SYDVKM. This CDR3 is CASRSLPISYEQYF. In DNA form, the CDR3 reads TGTGCCAGCAGATCCCTTCCAATCTCCTACGAGCAGTACTTC.

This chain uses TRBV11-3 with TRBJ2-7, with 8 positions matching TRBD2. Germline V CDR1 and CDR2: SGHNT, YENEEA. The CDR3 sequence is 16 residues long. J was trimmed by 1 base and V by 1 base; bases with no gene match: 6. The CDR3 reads CASSLGGSGRSYEQYF. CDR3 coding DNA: TGTGCCAGCAGCTTAGGCGGGAGCGGGAGATCCTACGAGCAGTACTTC.

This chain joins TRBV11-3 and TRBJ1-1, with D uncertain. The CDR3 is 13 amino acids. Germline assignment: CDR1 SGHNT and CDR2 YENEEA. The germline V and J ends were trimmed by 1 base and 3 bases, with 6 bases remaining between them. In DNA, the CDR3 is TGTGCCAGCAGCTTAGCGGGAGACACTGAAGCTTTCTTT. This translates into CASSLAGDTEAFF. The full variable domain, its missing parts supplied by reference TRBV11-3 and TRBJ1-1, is EAGVVQSPRYKIIEKKQPVAFWCNPISGHNTLYWYLQNLGQGPELLIRYENEEAVDDSQLPKDRFSAERLKGVDSTLKIQPAELGDSAVYLCASSLAGDTEAFFGQGTRLTVV.

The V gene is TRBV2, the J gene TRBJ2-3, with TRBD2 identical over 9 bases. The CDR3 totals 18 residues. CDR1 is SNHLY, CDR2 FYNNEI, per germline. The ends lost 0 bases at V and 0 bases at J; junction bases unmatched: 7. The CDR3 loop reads CASSEAKLAGSSTDTQYF. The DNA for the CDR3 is TGTGCCAGCAGTGAAGCGAAACTAGCGGGTTCTAGCACAGATACGCAGTATTTT.

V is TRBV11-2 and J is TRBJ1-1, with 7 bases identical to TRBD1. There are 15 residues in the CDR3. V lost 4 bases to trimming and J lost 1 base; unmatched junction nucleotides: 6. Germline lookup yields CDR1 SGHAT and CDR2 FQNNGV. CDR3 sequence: CASSSLQGRNTEAFF. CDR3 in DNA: TGTGCCAGCAGCTCTCTACAGGGGCGGAACACTGAAGCTTTCTTT.

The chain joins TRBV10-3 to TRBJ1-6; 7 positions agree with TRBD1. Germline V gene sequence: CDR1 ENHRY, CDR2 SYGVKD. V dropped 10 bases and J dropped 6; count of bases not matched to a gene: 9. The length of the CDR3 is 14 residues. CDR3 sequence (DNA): TGTGCCACCTGCCCGGGACAGAGTAATTCACCCCTCCACTTT. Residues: CATCPGQSNSPLHF.

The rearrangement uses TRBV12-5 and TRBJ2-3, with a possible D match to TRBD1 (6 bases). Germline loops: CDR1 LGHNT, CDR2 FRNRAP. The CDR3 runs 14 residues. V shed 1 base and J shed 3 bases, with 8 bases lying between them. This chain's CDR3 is CASGLDRVTDTQYF. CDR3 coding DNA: TGTGCTAGTGGTTTGGACAGGGTTACAGATACGCAGTATTTT.

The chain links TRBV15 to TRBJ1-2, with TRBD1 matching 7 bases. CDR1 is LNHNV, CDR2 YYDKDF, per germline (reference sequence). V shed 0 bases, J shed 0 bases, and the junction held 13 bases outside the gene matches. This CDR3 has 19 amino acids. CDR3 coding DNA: TGTGCCACCAGCAGAGATCTCGTTGGGACAGCGACTCCTAACTATGGCTACACCTTC. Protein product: CATSRDLVGTATPNYGYTF.

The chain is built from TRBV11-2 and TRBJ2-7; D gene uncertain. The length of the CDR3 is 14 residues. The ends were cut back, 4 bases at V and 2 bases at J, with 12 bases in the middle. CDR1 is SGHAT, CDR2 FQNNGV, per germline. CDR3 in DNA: TGTGCCAGCAGCTCCCGAGTAGAAACCTACGAGCAGTACTTC. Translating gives CASSSRVETYEQYF.

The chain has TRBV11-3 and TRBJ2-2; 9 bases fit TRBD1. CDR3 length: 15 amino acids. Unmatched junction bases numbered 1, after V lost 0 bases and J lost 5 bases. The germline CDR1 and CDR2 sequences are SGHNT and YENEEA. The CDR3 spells CASSLEGQGTGELFF. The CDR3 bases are TGTGCCAGCAGCTTAGAAGGACAGGGGACCGGGGAGCTGTTTTTT.